The clone carrying this T cell receptor beta chain was detected a few times. Its specificity is unknown. TCRdb passed the reads through MiXCR, listing each CDR3 protein once. This sample has around 300,000 distinct CDR3 sequences, with more than 20% found just once. These data come from a study of T cell repertoires in cytomegalovirus infection. Overall study findings and caveats: Public TCR beta family frequency separated CMV-and-HLA carriers, including in an independent cohort. Within the response measured ex vivo, HLA-C-restricted CMV-specific TCR beta clonotypes were dominant.

V lost 6 bases and J 2 bases, leaving 16 bases between the germline ends. The germline V gene encodes CDR1 MNHEY and CDR2 SVGEGT. The CDR3 has 15 residues. Sequenced: PBMCs. The V gene is TRBV6-2 or TRBV6-3, the J gene TRBJ1-1; a possible D gene is TRBD1 (5 bases). This sequence originates from a human donor in good health (CMV status not recorded). Some clones in this sample may be carry-over from other donors' samples. The CDR3 bases are TGTGCCAGCAGCCCCCGGGCAGGACACAACACTGAAGCTTTCTTT. Amino acid sequence: CASSPRAGHNTEAFF.